This T cell receptor beta chain was sequenced in a study of cytomegalovirus exposure and HLA in healthy donors. Primers for the PCR totalled 60 Vbeta and 13 Jbeta. Profiled with immunoSEQ multiplex PCR; TCRdb holds only in-frame clones, not every one. The sample holds around 130,000 clones, more than 70% seen once. Note on this clone: Its antigen is not identified.

Study-wide results and limits: Reports state that TCR beta sequences accurately predicted most subjects' HLA-A and HLA-B alleles. Later analysis associated a missense DCLRE1C variant with TCR beta V- and J-gene trimming.

The CDR3 spans 13 residues. The V segment lost 5 bases and the J segment 6 bases; nucleotides outside the gene matches: 4. Germline V CDR1 and CDR2: SGHRS, YFSETQ. The chain links TRBV5-1 to TRBJ1-2, with TRBD1 matching over 10 bases. The receptor was isolated from a woman aged 25 to 39 in good health and CMV-seropositive. Sample: PBMCs. The CDR3 protein is CASSPGTGDGYTF. As DNA, the CDR3 is TGCGCCAGCAGTCCCGGGACAGGGGATGGCTACACCTTC.